This T cell receptor beta chain came from a study of blood T cell repertoires in COVID-19. Study context: T cells, B-cell-depleted T cells, or PBMCs supplied cDNA or gDNA.

Germline CDR1 is SGHVS and CDR2 is FQNEAQ. V was clipped by 5 bases and J by 2 bases, with 10 bases between them. This CDR3 contains 13 residues. Source study methods: How many nucleated cells were present was estimated from reference gene primer amplification. Here immunoSEQ multiplex PCR was the method, and the copy in TCRdb shows in-frame clones only, minus some. V, J and clone size reflect that table, while D and trimming were determined from the DNA. The sample carries 60,000 or so clones, 88% recorded once. The chain couples TRBV7-8 to TRBJ2-7, with D tentatively TRBD1 (5 bases). This receptor was identified in a man in his fifties or sixties with acute or convalescent COVID-19. Sequencing input: peripheral blood. CDR3 coding DNA: TGTGCCAGCAGCCCCCGGACAACCTACGAGCAGTACTTC. It codes for CASSPRTTYEQYF.